A single sample gave rise to the 20 T cell receptor beta chains below, sequenced in a study of PD-L1 blockade in urothelial cancer. Method: immunoSEQ multiplex PCR; TCRdb's copy keeps in-frame clones and lacks some. The sample includes tens of thousands of clones, approximately 90% of them seen just once. This specimen was PBMCs, taken around atezolizumab (anti-PD-L1) treatment. These receptors all stem from a man aged 55 to 70 with urothelial cancer.

The chain couples TRBV6-1 to TRBJ2-5, with 9 bases that match TRBD1. This CDR3 contains 14 residues. Germline CDR1 MNHNS, CDR2 SASEGT. V lost 6 bases and J lost 5; bases outside the gene matches: 7. CDR3 loop: CASRITGGRETQYF. In DNA form, the CDR3 reads TGTGCCAGCAGGATCACAGGGGGCAGGGAGACCCAGTACTTC.

The chain couples TRBV6-1 to TRBJ1-1; D not certain. V was pared by 6 bases and J by 2 bases, with 10 bases between. The CDR3 has 13 residues. Germline CDR1 MNHNS, CDR2 SASEGT. The DNA for the CDR3 is TGTGCCAGCAGCGGCATAGCAAACACTGAAGCTTTCTTT. Protein product: CASSGIANTEAFF.

The genes are TRBV5-1 and TRBJ2-7, with D perhaps matching TRBD2 (7 bases). The CDR3 is 16 amino acids. The germline CDR1 and CDR2 sequences are SGHRS and YFSETQ. With 4 bases removed from V and 1 base from J, the gap between germline ends came to 18 bases. In DNA form, the CDR3 reads TGCGCCAGCAGCACGGATCGCGGGGGCCGTTCCTACGAGCAGTACTTC. Its translation is CASSTDRGGRSYEQYF.

The genes are TRBV6-1 and TRBJ1-2, with 8 bases that match TRBD1. In germline, CDR1 is MNHNS, CDR2 SASEGT. The CDR3 is 11 residues long. V was clipped by 8 bases and J by 8 bases; unmatched bases: 4. CDR3 bases: TGTGCCAGCGGGGACAGGTCCGGCTACACCTTC. Its protein product is CASGDRSGYTF.

The chain couples TRBV2 to TRBJ1-1, with a possible D match to TRBD1 (5 bases). With 2 bases removed from V and 1 base from J, the gap between germline ends came to 11 bases. This CDR3 contains 15 residues. Germline lookup yields CDR1 SNHLY and CDR2 FYNNEI. CDR3: CASSEWGVGNTEAFF. The CDR3 nucleotides are TGTGCCAGCAGTGAATGGGGGGTGGGGAACACTGAAGCTTTCTTT.

The rearrangement joins TRBV6-1 to TRBJ2-3; 10 bases are shared with TRBD2. The CDR3 covers 15 residues. The V segment lost 5 bases and the J segment 9 bases; nucleotides outside the gene matches: 11. The germline gives CDR1 MNHNS, CDR2 SASEGT. Here the CDR3 DNA reads TGTGCCAGCAGTTTTGAAGCGGGAGGGCCTCTAACGCAGTATTTT. Protein sequence: CASSFEAGGPLTQYF.

The chain links TRBV25-1 to TRBJ1-1; D is possibly TRBD1 (6 bases). The CDR3 runs to 13 residues. Per germline, CDR1 MGHDK and CDR2 SYGVNS. V dropped 3 bases and J dropped 5 bases, with 10 bases sitting between them. The CDR3 nucleotides read TGTGCCAGCAGTGACGGGACAACGACTGAAGCTTTCTTT. Protein product: CASSDGTTTEAFF.

Written as DNA, the CDR3 is TGCGCCAGCAGCGGCGGTGTCGGCGAGACCCAGTACTTC. Translating it yields CASSGGVGETQYF. This chain links TRBV5-1 with TRBJ2-5; unclear D gene. The CDR3 loop spans 13 amino acids. In germline, CDR1 is SGHRS, CDR2 YFSETQ. V lost 4 bases to trimming and J lost 5 bases, with 12 bases between them. The full variable domain, its missing parts supplied by reference TRBV5-1 and TRBJ2-5, is KAGVTQTPRYLIKTRGQQVTLSCSPISGHRSVSWYQQTPGQGLQFLFEYFSETQRNKGNFPGRFSGRQFSNSRSEMNVSTLELGDSALYLCASSGGVGETQYFGPGTRLLVL.

CDR3 residues: CASSLLAVSTDTQYF. The DNA for the CDR3 is TGTGCCAGCAGCTTGCTAGCGGTTAGCACAGATACGCAGTATTTT. The gene calls are TRBV7-3 and TRBJ2-3; 7 nucleotides agree with TRBD2. CDR1 and CDR2 (germline): SGHTA, FQGTGA. J was trimmed by 0 bases and V by 3 bases; bases with no gene match: 3. This CDR3 spans 15 amino acids.

V and J are TRBV6-5 and TRBJ2-1, with 7 bases that match TRBD1. With 0 bases clipped from V and 3 bases from J, the junction kept 5 bases outside the gene matches. Germline V gene lookup returns CDR1 MNHEY and CDR2 SVGAGI. The CDR3 has 16 residues. DNA for the CDR3: TGTGCCAGCAGTTACTCAGGACAGGAGCTCTACAATGAGCAGTTCTTC. It codes for CASSYSGQELYNEQFF.

Here the CDR3 DNA reads TGTGCCAGCAGCTTCCGGGACAGGGGTTACGAGCAGTACTTC. Protein: CASSFRDRGYEQYF. The chain joins TRBV5-6 to TRBJ2-7; 10 bases align to TRBD1. CDR1 is SGHDT and CDR2 is YYEEEE in the germline V gene. There are 14 residues in the CDR3. V was clipped by 2 bases and J by 4 bases; unmatched bases: 3.

The chain uses TRBV6-5 and TRBJ1-4; TRBD1 matches 10 bases. The germline gives CDR1 MNHEY, CDR2 SVGAGI. The CDR3 spans 15 residues. The V and J ends lost 6 bases and 6 bases, in that order; junction bases with no gene match: 7. For the CDR3, the DNA is TGTGCCAGCAGAACAACCGGGACAGGGGATGAAAAACTGTTTTTT. It yields the protein CASRTTGTGDEKLFF.

Points on this clone: The junction differs from germline at one of its ends, possibly a read error. The chain employs TRBV20-1 and TRBJ2-1, with 8 bases lining up with TRBD1. Germline CDR1 DFQATT, CDR2 SNEGSKA (reference sequence). This CDR3 contains 10 residues. CDR3 nucleotide sequence: TGCAGTGCTGGAGACAGGGGAAAGTTCTTC. It specifies CSAGDRGKFF.

This clone was seen a few times. This chain uses TRBV7-2 with TRBJ1-3; the match to TRBD1 covers 10 bases. With V trimmed by 2 bases and J by 0 bases, 10 bases remained unmatched. The CDR3 extends over 19 amino acids. Per germline, CDR1 SGHTA and CDR2 FQGNSA. The CDR3 sequence: CASSLRSGTGEISGNTIYF. DNA for the CDR3: TGTGCCAGCAGCTTACGATCCGGGACAGGGGAAATCTCTGGAAACACCATATATTTT.

The chain joins TRBV4-1 to TRBJ2-7; 8 nucleotides align to TRBD2. Germline loops: CDR1 MGHRA, CDR2 YSYEKL. This CDR3 has 15 residues. J was trimmed by 2 bases and V by 1 base; bases with no gene match: 4. DNA for the CDR3: TGCGCCAGCAGCCAAGCGGGGGGGGCCCCCTACGAGCAGTACTTC. This sequence encodes CASSQAGGAPYEQYF.

This clone was observed a single time. This chain links TRBV4-2 with TRBJ2-5; D not resolved. The CDR3 totals 16 residues. V was shortened by 1 base and J by 2 bases, with 14 bases between the two germline ends. The germline V gene has CDR1 LGHNA and CDR2 YNFKEQ. Here the CDR3 DNA reads TGTGCCAGCAGCCAAGGAGGCGCCGATCGACAAGAGACCCAGTACTTC. This codes for CASSQGGADRQETQYF.

J is TRBJ2-1 and V is TRBV5-1; 15 bases align to TRBD2. Germline assignment: CDR1 SGHRS and CDR2 YFSETQ. V shed 4 bases, J shed 6 bases, and the junction held 14 bases outside the gene matches. There are 19 residues in the CDR3. Here the CDR3 reads CASSAGLAGGSRFRNEQFF. CDR3 bases: TGCGCCAGCAGCGCGGGACTAGCGGGAGGCTCCCGATTCCGCAATGAGCAGTTCTTC.

The V call is TRBV7-2, the J call TRBJ2-5, with TRBD1 identical over 7 bases. Germline CDR1 reads SGHTA; CDR2 reads FQGNSA. CDR3 length: 15 residues. Trimming took 3 bases from V and 5 from J; bases not matched to a gene: 9. As DNA, the CDR3 is TGTGCCAGCAGCTTTCGACAGGGCTTATGGGAGACCCAGTACTTC. This sequence encodes CASSFRQGLWETQYF.

The rearrangement links TRBV25-1 to TRBJ1-6; TRBD1 matches at 8 bases. With 3 bases clipped from V and 11 bases from J, the junction kept 6 bases outside the gene matches. Per the germline V gene, CDR1 is MGHDK and CDR2 is SYGVNS. CDR3 length equals 14 residues. The CDR3 coding sequence is TGTGCCAGCAGTGATCCAGGGGGCCATCCACCCCTCCACTTT. As protein: CASSDPGGHPPLHF. Looking up the rest from reference TRBV25-1 and TRBJ1-6 gives the full variable domain: EADIYQTPRYLVIGTGKKITLECSQTMGHDKMYWYQQDPGMELHLIHYSYGVNSTEKGDLSSESTVSRIRTEHFPLTLESARPSHTSQYLCASSDPGGHPPLHFGNGTRLTVT.

V and J are TRBV19 and TRBJ2-3; 7 nucleotides align to TRBD2. V lost 9 bases, J lost 0 bases, and 9 bases stayed unmatched. The CDR3 is 15 residues long. CDR1 is LNHDA, CDR2 SQIVND, per germline (reference sequence). The CDR3 nucleotides are TGTGCCAGCAGACGGGGTAGCGGGAGCACAGATACGCAGTATTTT. This translates into CASRRGSGSTDTQYF.